This passage covers 28 T cell receptor beta chains from one sample sequenced in a study of shared clonotypes between healthy human individuals. Method: immunoSEQ multiplex PCR; TCRdb's copy keeps in-frame clones and lacks some. The data hold around 2.3 million clones, with 90% to 97% observed a single time. The source material was naive CD4+ T cells sorted from blood. Subset given: CD45RA+ positively selected. The receptors stem from a man aged 18-30 years in good health.

The V gene is TRBV10-1, the J gene TRBJ2-1; the match to TRBD2 covers 7 bases. CDR1 and CDR2 (germline): WNHNN, SYGVQD (reference sequence). The CDR3 covers 12 residues. The J segment lost 10 bases and the V segment lost 4 bases, leaving 4 bases of the junction unmatched. CDR3 sequence (DNA): TGCGCCAGCAGTGTCAGCGGGGTCGAGCAGTTCTTC. Translated: CASSVSGVEQFF.

CDR3 sequence reads: CASSKKNQGRTGELFF. The CDR3 DNA follows: TGTGCCAGCAGCAAAAAGAATCAGGGGCGGACCGGGGAGCTGTTTTTT. The rearrangement joins TRBV21-1 to TRBJ2-2; the table's D call, TRBD1, was not checked against the DNA. TRBV21-1 is classified as a pseudogene. The CDR3 consists of 16 residues.

The V call is TRBV29-1, the J call TRBJ1-1, with a tentative D call TRBD1 (5 bases). The CDR3 is made up of 13 amino acids. Germline V gene data show CDR1 as SQVTM and CDR2 as ANQGSEA. V lost 4 bases and J lost 5, with 14 bases in between. This chain's CDR3 is CSVVRGAVTEAFF. Here the CDR3 DNA reads TGCAGCGTTGTGCGGGGCGCGGTAACTGAAGCTTTCTTT.

This chain uses TRBV19 with TRBJ2-4; no clear D. Per germline, CDR1 LNHDA and CDR2 SQIVND (reference sequence). The CDR3 is 13 residues long. Trimming shortened V by 7 bases and J by 7 bases, and 14 bases separated the two germline ends. The CDR3 bases are TGTGCCAGTAACACTCTAGGTTTGAACATTCAGTACTTC. Amino acid sequence: CASNTLGLNIQYF.

This sequence joins TRBV5-4 and TRBJ2-3, with 9 bases matching TRBD2. This CDR3 is built from 17 residues. V lost 0 bases and J lost 4; bases outside the gene matches: 9. In germline, CDR1 is SGHNT, CDR2 YYREEE (reference sequence). The CDR3 region is CASSLVASGTRSDTQYF. The CDR3 nucleotides are TGTGCCAGCAGCTTGGTGGCTAGCGGGACGAGGTCAGATACGCAGTATTTT.

The V and J genes are TRBV7-2 and TRBJ2-3, with TRBD2 matching over 13 bases. The junction had 5 bases not matched to a gene; V was cut back by 5 bases and J by 0 bases. CDR3 length: 17 amino acids. The V gene's germline CDR1 is SGHTA and CDR2 FQGNSA. CDR3 region: CASSGTSGTISTDTQYF. The DNA for the CDR3 is TGTGCCAGCAGCGGGACTAGCGGGACAATTAGCACAGATACGCAGTATTTT.

V usage is TRBV7-3 and J usage is TRBJ1-6; D unclear. The CDR3 runs to 16 residues. V was clipped by 2 bases and J by 5 bases, with 13 bases between them. The germline V gene encodes CDR1 SGHTA and CDR2 FQGTGA. For the CDR3, the DNA is TGTGCCAGCAGCTTAGCTCCACTTGGGGATAATTCACCCCTCCACTTT. It is translated as CASSLAPLGDNSPLHF. Full variable domain (outside the CDR3, taken from reference TRBV7-3 and TRBJ1-6): GAGVSQTPSNKVTEKGKYVELRCDPISGHTALYWYRQSLGQGPEFLIYFQGTGAADDSGLPNDRFFAVRPEGSVSTLKIQRTERGDSAVYLCASSLAPLGDNSPLHFGNGTRLTVT.

The chain joins TRBV5-1 to TRBJ2-5; 8 nucleotides align to TRBD1. The CDR3 runs to 14 residues. Per the germline V gene, CDR1 is SGHRS and CDR2 is YFSETQ. V was clipped by 0 bases and J by 3 bases; unmatched bases: 1. CDR3 region: CASSLVTGEETQYF. Written as DNA, the CDR3 is TGCGCCAGCAGCTTGGTGACAGGGGAAGAGACCCAGTACTTC.

A word on this clone: The same CDR3 can be traced to other DNA sequences in this sample. This chain links TRBV7-2 with TRBJ1-1; 7 bases align to TRBD1. Germline V gene data show CDR1 as SGHTA and CDR2 as FQGNSA. Germline trimming cut 4 bases from V and 1 base from J; bases unmatched to any gene: 3. The CDR3 is 14 residues long. The CDR3, as DNA: TGTGCCAGCAGCTCAGGGACAGCGAACACTGAAGCTTTCTTT. This sequence encodes CASSSGTANTEAFF.

The chain recombines TRBV27 with TRBJ2-7, with 8 bases fitting TRBD1. Looked up from germline, CDR1 is MNHEY and CDR2 is SMNVEV (reference sequence). The length of the CDR3 is 17 residues. V lost 6 bases, J lost 2 bases, and 15 bases stayed unmatched. As DNA, the CDR3 is TGTGCCAGCAGGCTGCTCGGGACAGGTTTAGCCACCTACGAGCAGTACTTC. Its translation is CASRLLGTGLATYEQYF.

The rearrangement joins TRBV5-1 to TRBJ2-1, with a tentative D call TRBD2 (6 bases). CDR3 length equals 16 residues. Germline V gene lookup returns CDR1 SGHRS and CDR2 YFSETQ. The V end lost 1 base, the J end lost 5 bases, and 16 bases lay between the germline ends. The CDR3 coding sequence is TGCGCCAGCAGCTTGAAAAAGGAGGGCCCTCACAATGAGCAGTTCTTC. Protein product: CASSLKKEGPHNEQFF.

Remarks on this clone: The same CDR3 can be traced to other DNA sequences in this sample. V is TRBV2 and J is TRBJ2-2; TRBD1 agrees at 9 bases. The CDR3 runs to 13 residues. V shed 8 bases and J 5 bases; nucleotides not matched to a gene: 3. The germline V gene has CDR1 SNHLY and CDR2 FYNNEI. The CDR3 DNA is TGTGCCAGCGGGACAGGGAATACCGGGGAGCTGTTTTTT. Amino acid sequence: CASGTGNTGELFF.

CDR3 sequence: CAIRTNPSYEQYF. CDR3 nucleotide sequence: TGTGCCATCAGAACTAACCCCTCCTACGAGCAGTACTTC. The chain employs TRBV10-3 and TRBJ2-7, with D unresolved. CDR1 and CDR2 (germline): ENHRY, SYGVKD. The CDR3 length is 13 residues. The germline V and J ends were trimmed by 6 bases and 0 bases, with 9 bases remaining between them.

The V gene is TRBV10-3, the J gene TRBJ2-3, with TRBD2 as a possible D gene (6 bases). CDR1 and CDR2 from the germline V gene are ENHRY and SYGVKD. The CDR3 runs to 14 residues. V was clipped by 2 bases and J by 0 bases, with 6 bases between them. The CDR3 DNA sequence: TGTGCCATCAGTGAGGCGGGGAGCACAGATACGCAGTATTTT. It yields the protein CAISEAGSTDTQYF.

This clone was seen more than once but under ten times. Additional DNA sequences in this sample encode the identical CDR3. The V and J genes are TRBV18 and TRBJ2-7; a weak D match, TRBD2 (6 bases). V lost 3 bases and J lost 3, with 6 bases in between. Germline values: CDR1 KGHSH, CDR2 LQKENI. The CDR3 is 12 amino acids. The CDR3 loop is CASSPGGYEQYF. In DNA, the CDR3 is TGTGCCAGCTCACCGGGGGGCTACGAGCAGTACTTC.

The genes are TRBV7-9 and TRBJ2-4, with TRBD2 identical over 9 bases. With 4 bases clipped from V and 7 bases from J, the junction kept 8 bases outside the gene matches. Germline CDR1 and CDR2: SEHNR and FQNEAQ (reference sequence). CDR3 size: 15 residues. The chain's CDR3 is CASSSLAGVANIQYF. CDR3 nucleotide sequence: TGTGCCAGCAGCTCCTTAGCGGGAGTGGCGAACATTCAGTACTTC.

This chain joins TRBV27 and TRBJ2-2, with TRBD2 matching over 7 bases. CDR3 size: 17 residues. V lost 1 base, J lost 4 bases, and 9 bases stayed unmatched. The germline V gene encodes CDR1 MNHEY and CDR2 SMNVEV (reference sequence). The DNA for the CDR3 is TGTGCCAGCAGTTTATATGCTAGCGGCCTTCCCACCGGGGAGCTGTTTTTT. This translates into CASSLYASGLPTGELFF.

V usage is TRBV6-5 and J usage is TRBJ1-1; no clear D. Trimming took 2 bases from V and 11 from J, leaving 15 bases between them. Germline V lookup: CDR1 MNHEY, CDR2 SVGAGI. The CDR3 has 13 amino acids. In nucleotides, the CDR3 is TGTGCCAGCAGTTACGTTAAGGGAAACGGGGCTTTCTTT. Protein product: CASSYVKGNGAFF.

With respect to this clone: This specimen includes other DNA sequences encoding the same CDR3. J is TRBJ2-7 and V is TRBV20-1; D perhaps matches TRBD1 (5 bases). This CDR3 contains 11 residues. Germline V gene lookup returns CDR1 DFQATT and CDR2 SNEGSKA (reference sequence). Trimming cost V 3 bases and J 3 bases, with 6 bases left between them. The CDR3 sequence is CSARDNYEQYF. CDR3 in DNA: TGCAGTGCTAGGGACAACTACGAGCAGTACTTC.

With respect to this clone: Within the sample, other DNA sequences also encode this same CDR3. The V call is TRBV5-4, the J call TRBJ2-3; 10 bases map to TRBD2. Germline values: CDR1 SGHNT, CDR2 YYREEE (reference sequence). CDR3 length: 16 residues. V gave up 4 bases and J gave up 2 bases; unmatched junction bases: 7. The CDR3 DNA reads TGTGCCAGCAGCCCTGGCCTAGCGGGGGACACAGATACGCAGTATTTT. Its translation: CASSPGLAGDTDTQYF. Variable domain in full (rest from reference TRBV5-4 and TRBJ2-3): ETGVTQSPTHLIKTRGQQVTLRCSSQSGHNTVSWYQQALGQGPQFIFQYYREEENGRGNFPPRFSGLQFPNYSSELNVNALELDDSALYLCASSPGLAGDTDTQYFGPGTRLTVL.

V is TRBV15 and J is TRBJ1-1; 9 bases fit TRBD1. Per the germline V gene, CDR1 is LNHNV and CDR2 is YYDKDF (reference sequence). The CDR3 runs 15 residues. Trimming cost V 7 bases and J 4 bases; bases outside gene matches: 10. The CDR3 nucleotides read TGTGCCACCAAAGGGCTGGACAGGGGTGGCACTGAAGCTTTCTTT. Protein: CATKGLDRGGTEAFF. Based on the CDR3 plus reference TRBV15 and TRBJ1-1, the full variable domain is DAMVIQNPRYQVTQFGKPVTLSCSQTLNHNVMYWYQQKSSQAPKLLFHYYDKDFNNEADTPDNFQSRRPNTSFCFLDIRSPGLGDTAMYLCATKGLDRGGTEAFFGQGTRLTVV.

As to this clone: The same CDR3 can be traced to other DNA sequences in this sample. The chain combines TRBV19 with TRBJ1-1, with D maybe TRBD1 (5 bases). V lost 3 bases, J lost 6 bases, and 8 bases lay in between. The CDR3 sequence is 12 residues long. Germline CDR1 LNHDA, CDR2 SQIVND (reference sequence). The CDR3 is CASSIRGPEAFF. CDR3 coding DNA: TGTGCCAGTAGTATTCGGGGCCCTGAAGCTTTCTTT.

The rearrangement uses TRBV30 and TRBJ2-5; D is perhaps TRBD1 (5 bases). CDR3 length: 13 residues. Germline V gene data show CDR1 as GTSNPN and CDR2 as SVGIG (reference sequence). Trimming stripped 5 bases from V and 3 bases from J, with 13 bases between. CDR3: CAWGRGTKETQYF. The CDR3 DNA reads as TGTGCCTGGGGAAGGGGCACTAAAGAGACCCAGTACTTC.

The V call is TRBV5-1, the J call TRBJ2-5, with 10 bases identical to TRBD1. CDR3 length equals 15 residues. Germline trimming cut 4 bases from V and 2 bases from J; bases unmatched to any gene: 5. Germline V CDR1 and CDR2: SGHRS, YFSETQ. This chain's CDR3 is CASSEGTGVQETQYF. The CDR3 DNA follows: TGCGCCAGCAGCGAAGGGACAGGGGTTCAAGAGACCCAGTACTTC.

This chain connects TRBV2 to TRBJ1-1; TRBD1 is a possible D gene (6 bases). V lost 2 bases and J lost 1, with 8 bases in between. Germline-derived CDR1 and CDR2 are SNHLY and FYNNEI. The CDR3 length is 14 residues. The CDR3 sequence is CASSERGANTEAFF. The CDR3 nucleotides read TGTGCCAGCAGTGAACGGGGGGCGAACACTGAAGCTTTCTTT.

The sample holds one count of this clone. The genes are TRBV4-1 and TRBJ2-6; D ambiguous. There are 15 residues in the CDR3. Germline CDR1 reads MGHRA; CDR2 reads YSYEKL. V was pared by 4 bases and J by 0 bases, with 7 bases between. CDR3 bases: TGCGCCAGCAGCCCATCGATCTCTGGGGCCAACGTCCTGACTTTC. Its translation is CASSPSISGANVLTF.

This chain joins TRBV5-4 and TRBJ1-1; TRBD1 agrees at 7 bases. CDR1 and CDR2 (germline): SGHNT, YYREEE (reference sequence). Trimming removed 4 bases from V and 4 bases from J; junction bases left unmatched: 10. The length of the CDR3 is 15 residues. CDR3 in amino acids: CASSPPGQKSTEAFF. The DNA of the CDR3 is TGTGCCAGCAGCCCTCCGGGACAGAAGAGCACTGAAGCTTTCTTT.

The V call is TRBV6-5, the J call TRBJ1-2; D is perhaps TRBD1 (6 bases). The length of the CDR3 is 16 residues. V was clipped by 0 bases and J by 4 bases, with 15 bases between them. From germline, CDR1 is MNHEY and CDR2 SVGAGI. The CDR3 sequence is CASSYSEGGSSYGYTF. For the CDR3, the DNA is TGTGCCAGCAGTTACTCGGAAGGGGGGTCCTCCTATGGCTACACCTTC.